A single T cell receptor (beta chain) is shown here with its context. Antigen unknown. Researchers ran the PCR with 60 Vbeta and 13 Jbeta primers. The method was immunoSEQ multiplex PCR; TCRdb's version includes in-frame clones alone and lacks a portion of them. The sample includes about 130,000 clones, 80% of them seen just once. The sample originates from a study of cytomegalovirus exposure and HLA in healthy donors. Study context: Of over 350 genotyped donors, more than 75% grouped in the Caucasian-associated ancestry cluster. Points from the study as a whole: It was reportedly the case that the classifier diagnosed cytomegalovirus status with high specificity and sensitivity. By HLA locus, TCR association rates varied in a later analysis, with DRB1 showing the most and HLA-C the fewest. A cluster of highly shared sequence variants was likely a sequencing artifact.

This TCR derives from a man aged 30 to 45 in good health and CMV-seronegative. The sequenced sample consisted of PBMCs.

The CDR3, as DNA: TGTGCCAGCAGTTCCTACGGGACAGGGATTGAAAAACTGTTTTTT. This gives the protein CASSSYGTGIEKLFF. The chain couples TRBV6-5 to TRBJ1-4, with 9 bases identical to TRBD1. CDR1 and CDR2 from the germline V gene are MNHEY and SVGAGI. CDR3 length equals 15 residues. The V and J ends lost 4 bases and 7 bases, in that order; junction bases with no gene match: 7.